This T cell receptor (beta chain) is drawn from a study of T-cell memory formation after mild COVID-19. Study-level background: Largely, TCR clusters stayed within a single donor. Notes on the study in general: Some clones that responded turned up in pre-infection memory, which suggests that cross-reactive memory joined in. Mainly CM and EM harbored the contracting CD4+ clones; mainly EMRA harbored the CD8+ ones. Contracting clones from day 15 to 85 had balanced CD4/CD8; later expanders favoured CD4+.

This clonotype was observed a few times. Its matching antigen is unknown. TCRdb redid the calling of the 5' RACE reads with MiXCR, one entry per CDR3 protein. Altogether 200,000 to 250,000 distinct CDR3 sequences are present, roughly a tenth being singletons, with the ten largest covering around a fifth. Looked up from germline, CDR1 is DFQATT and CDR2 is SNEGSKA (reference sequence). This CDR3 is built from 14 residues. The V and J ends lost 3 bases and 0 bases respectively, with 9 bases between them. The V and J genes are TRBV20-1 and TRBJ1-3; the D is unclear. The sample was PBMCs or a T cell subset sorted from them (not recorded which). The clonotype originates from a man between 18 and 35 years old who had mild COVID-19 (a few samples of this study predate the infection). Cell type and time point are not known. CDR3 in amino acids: CSARFRGSGNTIYF. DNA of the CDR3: TGCAGTGCTAGGTTTCGGGGCTCTGGAAACACCATATATTTT.